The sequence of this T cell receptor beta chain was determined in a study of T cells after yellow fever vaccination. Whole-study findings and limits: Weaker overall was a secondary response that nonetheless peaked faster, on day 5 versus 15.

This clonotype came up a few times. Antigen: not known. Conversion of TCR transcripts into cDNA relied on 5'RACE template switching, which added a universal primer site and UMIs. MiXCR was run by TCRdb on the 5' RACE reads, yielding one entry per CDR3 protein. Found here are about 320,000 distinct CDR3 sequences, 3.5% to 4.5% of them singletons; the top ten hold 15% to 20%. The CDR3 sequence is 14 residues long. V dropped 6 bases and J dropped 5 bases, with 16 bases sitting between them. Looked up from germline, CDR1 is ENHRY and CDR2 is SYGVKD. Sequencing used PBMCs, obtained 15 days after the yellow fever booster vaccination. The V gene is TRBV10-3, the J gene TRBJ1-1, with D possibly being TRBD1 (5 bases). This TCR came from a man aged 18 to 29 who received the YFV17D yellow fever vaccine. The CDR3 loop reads CAIRRDGGRTEAFF. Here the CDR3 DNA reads TGTGCCATCAGACGGGACGGGGGGAGGACTGAAGCTTTCTTT.